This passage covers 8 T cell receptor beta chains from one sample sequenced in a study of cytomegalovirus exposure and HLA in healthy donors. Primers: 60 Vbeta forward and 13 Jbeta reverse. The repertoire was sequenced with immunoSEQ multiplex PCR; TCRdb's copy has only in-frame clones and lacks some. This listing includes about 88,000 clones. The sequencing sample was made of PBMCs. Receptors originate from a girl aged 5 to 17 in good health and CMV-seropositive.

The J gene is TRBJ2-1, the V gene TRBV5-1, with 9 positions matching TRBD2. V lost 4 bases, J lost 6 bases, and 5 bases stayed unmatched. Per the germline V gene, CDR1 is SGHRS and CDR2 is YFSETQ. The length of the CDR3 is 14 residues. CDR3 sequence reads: CASSQTSGGNEQFF. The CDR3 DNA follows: TGCGCCAGCAGCCAGACTAGCGGAGGCAATGAGCAGTTCTTC.

The CDR3 DNA reads as TGTGCCAGCAGTGCTACAGGGGCTAGCACAGATACGCAGTATTTT. Amino acid sequence: CASSATGASTDTQYF. The chain employs TRBV25-1 and TRBJ2-3; 7 bases fit TRBD1. The CDR3 is 15 residues long. Germline CDR1 MGHDK, CDR2 SYGVNS. J lost 0 bases, V lost 4 bases, and 4 bases had no gene match.

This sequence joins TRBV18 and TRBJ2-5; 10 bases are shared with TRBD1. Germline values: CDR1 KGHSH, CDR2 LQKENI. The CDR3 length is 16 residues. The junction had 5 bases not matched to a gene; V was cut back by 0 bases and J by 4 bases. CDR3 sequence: CASSPPETGGLETQYF. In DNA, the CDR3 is TGTGCCAGCTCACCACCGGAGACAGGGGGCCTAGAGACCCAGTACTTC.

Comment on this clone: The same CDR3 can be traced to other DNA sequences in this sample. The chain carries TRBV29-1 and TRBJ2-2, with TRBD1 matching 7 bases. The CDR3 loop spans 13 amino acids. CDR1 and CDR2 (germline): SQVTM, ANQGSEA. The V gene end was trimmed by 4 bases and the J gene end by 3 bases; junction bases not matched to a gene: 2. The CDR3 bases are TGCAGCGTTGGGGGACAGTACACCGGGGAGCTGTTTTTT. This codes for CSVGGQYTGELFF.

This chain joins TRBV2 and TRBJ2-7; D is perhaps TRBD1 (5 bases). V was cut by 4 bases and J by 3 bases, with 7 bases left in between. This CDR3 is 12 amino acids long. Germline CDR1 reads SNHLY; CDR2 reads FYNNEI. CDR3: CASSGDSYEQYV. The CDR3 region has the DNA TGTGCCAGCAGTGGAGACAGCTACGAGCAGTACGTC.

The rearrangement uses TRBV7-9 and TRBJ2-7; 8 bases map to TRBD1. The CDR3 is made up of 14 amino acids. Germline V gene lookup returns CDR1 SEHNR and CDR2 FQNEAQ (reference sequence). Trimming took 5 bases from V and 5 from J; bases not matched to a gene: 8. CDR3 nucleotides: TGTGCCAGCAGCGCTACCAGACAGGGGCACGAGCAGTACTTC. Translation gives CASSATRQGHEQYF.

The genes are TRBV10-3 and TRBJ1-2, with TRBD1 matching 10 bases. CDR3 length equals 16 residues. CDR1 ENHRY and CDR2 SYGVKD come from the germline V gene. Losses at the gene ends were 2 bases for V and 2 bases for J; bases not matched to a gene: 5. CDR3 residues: CAISEPDRGPNYGYTF. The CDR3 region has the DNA TGTGCCATCAGTGAGCCTGACAGGGGGCCGAACTATGGCTACACCTTC.

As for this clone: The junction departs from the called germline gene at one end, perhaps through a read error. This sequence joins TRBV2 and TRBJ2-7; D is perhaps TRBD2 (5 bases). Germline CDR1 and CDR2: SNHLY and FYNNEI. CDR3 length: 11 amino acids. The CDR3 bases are TGTGCCAGCAGTGAGCGGGCCCTCCTAAGCTTC. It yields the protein CASSERALLSF.